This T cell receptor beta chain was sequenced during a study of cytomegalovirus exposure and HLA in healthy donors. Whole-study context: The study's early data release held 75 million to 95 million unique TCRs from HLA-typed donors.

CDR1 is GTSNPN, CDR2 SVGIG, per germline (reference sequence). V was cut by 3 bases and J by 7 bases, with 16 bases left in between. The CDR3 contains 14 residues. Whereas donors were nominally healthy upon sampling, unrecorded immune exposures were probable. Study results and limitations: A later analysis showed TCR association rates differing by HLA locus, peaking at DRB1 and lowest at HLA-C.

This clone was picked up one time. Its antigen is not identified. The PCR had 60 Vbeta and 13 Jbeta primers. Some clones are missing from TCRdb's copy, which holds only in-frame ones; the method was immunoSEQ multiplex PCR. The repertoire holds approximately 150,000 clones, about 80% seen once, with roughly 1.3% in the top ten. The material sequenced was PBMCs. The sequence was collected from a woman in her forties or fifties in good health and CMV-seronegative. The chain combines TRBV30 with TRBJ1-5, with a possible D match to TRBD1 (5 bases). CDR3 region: CAWSPRPGDQPQHF. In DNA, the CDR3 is TGTGCCTGGAGCCCCCGTCCGGGGGACCAGCCCCAGCATTTT. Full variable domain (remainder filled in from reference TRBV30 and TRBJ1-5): SQTIHQWPATLVQPVGSPLSLECTVEGTSNPNLYWYRQAAGRGLQLLFYSVGIGQISSEVPQNLSASRPQDRQFILSSKKLLLSDSGFYLCAWSPRPGDQPQHFGDGTRLSIL.